This TCR beta chain was observed in a study of blood T cell repertoires in COVID-19. In the original processing: Estimation of nucleated cell counts relied on the amplification of reference gene primers. Sequencing was performed with immunoSEQ multiplex PCR; in TCRdb, only in-frame clones are kept and a portion is missing. D and trimming were read from the DNA, whereas the V and J calls and clone size are those reported in that table. The table lists some 100,000 clones, over 75% of them singletons. The V end lost 3 bases, the J end lost 5 bases, and 16 bases lay between the germline ends. This CDR3 spans 16 amino acids. CDR1 MNHEY and CDR2 SMNVEV come from the germline V gene (reference sequence).

The sample comprised peripheral blood. The rearrangement links TRBV27 to TRBJ2-2, with D possibly matching TRBD2 (6 bases). The sequence came from a woman aged 45 to 65 with acute or convalescent COVID-19. Here the CDR3 reads CASSLRDFRGTGELFF. The CDR3 region has the DNA TGTGCCAGCAGTTTGAGGGACTTTCGTGGGACCGGGGAGCTGTTTTTT.